The 32 T cell receptor beta chains reported below all come from one sample, sequenced in a study of cytotoxic CD8 clonotypes in ibrutinib-treated CLL. Assay: immunoSEQ multiplex PCR; the TCRdb copy retains only in-frame clones and omits some. The table lists about 120,000 clones, roughly 57% of them singletons. The sample consisted of PBMCs, taken after 24 months of ibrutinib treatment. These receptors all stem from a human donor with chronic lymphocytic leukemia.

V is TRBV7-2 and J is TRBJ2-5; either TRBD1 or TRBD2 may supply D (5 bases each). Trimming took 4 bases from V and 1 from J, leaving 10 bases between them. Germline CDR1 SGHTA, CDR2 FQGNSA. This CDR3 is 14 amino acids long. The CDR3 here is CASSWGPIQETQYF. CDR3 nucleotide sequence: TGTGCCAGCAGCTGGGGACCGATCCAAGAGACCCAGTACTTC.

This clone was picked up one time. The chain has TRBV2 and TRBJ2-7, with D tentatively TRBD1 (6 bases). CDR1 is SNHLY, CDR2 FYNNEI, per germline. The CDR3 length is 15 residues. The ends were cut back, 7 bases at V and 2 bases at J, with 18 bases in the middle. The CDR3 reads CASNQFEQGTYEQYF. For the CDR3, the DNA is TGTGCCAGCAACCAATTTGAACAGGGAACCTACGAGCAGTACTTC.

The chain has TRBV18 and TRBJ1-3; unclear D gene. Trimming cost V 3 bases and J 3 bases, with 9 bases left between them. The CDR3 runs to 14 residues. CDR1 is KGHSH and CDR2 is LQKENI in the germline V gene. CDR3 sequence (DNA): TGTGCCAGCTCACCGACGGACGGTGGAAACACCATATATTTT. This codes for CASSPTDGGNTIYF.

The chain couples TRBV18 to TRBJ2-7, with D possibly matching TRBD1 (6 bases). V lost 6 bases, J lost 5 bases, and 14 bases lay in between. The CDR3 spans 13 residues. Looked up from germline, CDR1 is KGHSH and CDR2 is LQKENI. CDR3 nucleotides: TGTGCCAGCTCTCCGGACAGTAGCCACGAGCAGTACTTC. Translation: CASSPDSSHEQYF.

This clone was detected only a few times. V is TRBV5-1 and J is TRBJ1-5; D is perhaps TRBD1 (5 bases). V lost 0 bases and J lost 7, with 14 bases in between. CDR1 and CDR2 (germline): SGHRS, YFSETQ. The CDR3 loop spans 15 amino acids. The CDR3 loop reads CASSLDGGREQPQHF. In nucleotides, the CDR3 is TGCGCCAGCAGCTTGGATGGTGGCAGGGAACAGCCCCAGCATTTT.

The rearrangement links TRBV9 to TRBJ2-7; D unresolved. This CDR3 region has 13 residues. Germline V gene data show CDR1 as SGDLS and CDR2 as YYNGEE. V was pared by 3 bases and J by 5 bases, with 12 bases between. The CDR3 coding sequence is TGTGCCAGCAGCGACCGGACGCCTAACGAGCAGTACTTC. This sequence encodes CASSDRTPNEQYF. The variable domain in full, completed from reference TRBV9 and TRBJ2-7, reads DSGVTQTPKHLITATGQRVTLRCSPRSGDLSVYWYQQSLDQGLQFLIQYYNGEERAKGNILERFSAQQFPDLHSELNLSSLELGDSALYFCASSDRTPNEQYFGPGTRLTVT.

The J gene is TRBJ2-5, the V gene TRBV30; D gene ambiguous. Germline values: CDR1 GTSNPN, CDR2 SVGIG (reference sequence). V was cut by 2 bases and J by 0 bases, with 7 bases left in between. This CDR3 comprises 13 residues. CDR3 DNA sequence: TGTGCCTGGAGTCACGGGTACCAAGAGACCCAGTACTTC. This encodes CAWSHGYQETQYF.

On this clone itself: Other DNA sequences in this sample translate to the same CDR3. V is TRBV5-1 and J is TRBJ1-6; D is undetermined. This CDR3 is 13 amino acids long. The V end was cut by 0 bases, the J end by 7 bases, with 5 bases between. From germline, CDR1 is SGHRS and CDR2 YFSETQ. The CDR3 loop is CASSLAANSPLHF. CDR3 DNA: TGCGCCAGCAGCTTGGCGGCCAATTCACCCCTCCACTTT.

The chain's CDR3 is CASKGPVSDRGKQPQHF. The DNA for the CDR3 is TGTGCCAGCAAGGGTCCCGTCTCAGACAGGGGAAAGCAGCCCCAGCATTTT. This chain links TRBV28 with TRBJ1-5; 8 bases fit TRBD1. Germline V CDR1 and CDR2: MDHEN, SYDVKM. The CDR3 sequence is 17 residues long. V dropped 7 bases and J dropped 7; count of bases not matched to a gene: 18.

This clone was counted a few times. V is TRBV5-1 and J is TRBJ2-2; the match to TRBD1 covers 7 bases. V shed 3 bases, J shed 0 bases, and the junction held 2 bases outside the gene matches. CDR1 SGHRS and CDR2 YFSETQ come from the germline V gene. CDR3 size: 15 residues. CDR3 nucleotide sequence: TGCGCCAGCAGCTCGGACAGGTCGAACACCGGGGAGCTGTTTTTT. Amino acid sequence: CASSSDRSNTGELFF.

This chain links TRBV5-1 with TRBJ2-3; 9 nucleotides match TRBD1. V trimming: 0 bases; J trimming: 2 bases; junction bases outside the gene matches: 7. Germline loops: CDR1 SGHRS, CDR2 YFSETQ. This CDR3 spans 17 amino acids. The CDR3 sequence is CASSLETGGSVTDTQYF. CDR3 DNA sequence: TGCGCCAGCAGCTTGGAGACAGGGGGTTCTGTCACAGATACGCAGTATTTT.

The genes are TRBV5-1 and TRBJ2-1; D is perhaps TRBD1 (5 bases). This CDR3 is built from 17 residues. V was pared by 0 bases and J by 0 bases, with 13 bases between. The germline CDR1 and CDR2 sequences are SGHRS and YFSETQ. The CDR3, as DNA: TGCGCCAGCAGCTTGGCCTCAGGGCCAAGCTCCTACAATGAGCAGTTCTTC. This codes for CASSLASGPSSYNEQFF.

The chain combines TRBV5-8 with TRBJ1-1, with 7 positions matching TRBD1. Germline loops: CDR1 SGHTS, CDR2 YDEGEE. CDR3 length: 14 amino acids. V dropped 5 bases and J dropped 5; count of bases not matched to a gene: 9. Written as DNA, the CDR3 is TGTGCCAGCAGTTACAGGGGTTCTGGGACTGAAGCTTTCTTT. As protein: CASSYRGSGTEAFF.

J is TRBJ1-1 and V is TRBV2; D unclear. V was trimmed by 1 base and J by 5 bases, leaving 8 bases between them. The germline V gene encodes CDR1 SNHLY and CDR2 FYNNEI. The CDR3 runs to 13 residues. This CDR3 reads CASSEGSWTEAFF. The CDR3 DNA sequence: TGTGCCAGCAGTGAAGGGTCCTGGACTGAAGCTTTCTTT.

This clone was picked up a small number of times. The chain employs TRBV7-2 and TRBJ1-4; 9 bases fit TRBD1. CDR1 is SGHTA and CDR2 is FQGNSA in the germline V gene. This CDR3 has 13 residues. The junction had 5 bases not matched to a gene; V was cut back by 7 bases and J by 8 bases. The CDR3 sequence is CASTHRGREKLFF. The CDR3 DNA sequence: TGTGCCAGCACCCACAGGGGGCGCGAAAAACTGTTTTTT.

This chain links TRBV7-3 with TRBJ2-7; TRBD2 might be the D (5 bases). V lost 1 base, J lost 0 bases, and 7 bases lay in between. The CDR3 consists of 14 residues. From germline, CDR1 is SGHTA and CDR2 FQGTGA. As DNA, the CDR3 is TGTGCCAGCAGCTTAAGTGGGAGCTCCTACGAGCAGTACTTC. Residues: CASSLSGSSYEQYF.

In this sample, this clone turned up a few times. V gene TRBV5-1 combines with J gene TRBJ1-1; D may be TRBD1 (5 bases). Per germline, CDR1 SGHRS and CDR2 YFSETQ. V lost 0 bases to trimming and J lost 2 bases, with 17 bases between them. CDR3 length: 17 amino acids. The CDR3 spells CASSLEGSQIPNTEAFF. The CDR3 DNA reads TGCGCCAGCAGCTTGGAGGGGAGCCAAATCCCAAACACTGAAGCTTTCTTT.

CDR3 in amino acids: CASRDPTNYGYTF. In DNA, the CDR3 is TGTGCCAGCAGAGACCCCACTAACTATGGCTACACCTTC. V and J are TRBV6-5 and TRBJ1-2; no firm D call. Germline-derived CDR1 and CDR2 are MNHEY and SVGAGI. The CDR3 runs to 13 residues. With 6 bases removed from V and 0 bases from J, the gap between germline ends came to 8 bases.

The rearrangement joins TRBV11-3 to TRBJ2-5; 13 nucleotides agree with TRBD2. The CDR3 covers 18 residues. CDR1 is SGHNT and CDR2 is YENEEA in the germline V gene. J lost 4 bases, V lost 5 bases, and 13 bases had no gene match. CDR3 nucleotides: TGTGCCAGCAGCCAACGGACTAGCGGGGGTAAATTGGGAGAGACCCAGTACTTC. Its translation is CASSQRTSGGKLGETQYF. Variable domain in full (rest from reference TRBV11-3 and TRBJ2-5): EAGVVQSPRYKIIEKKQPVAFWCNPISGHNTLYWYLQNLGQGPELLIRYENEEAVDDSQLPKDRFSAERLKGVDSTLKIQPAELGDSAVYLCASSQRTSGGKLGETQYFGPGTRLLVL.

The chain employs TRBV5-1 and TRBJ2-5; D ambiguous. CDR1 SGHRS and CDR2 YFSETQ come from the germline V gene. V shed 1 base and J shed 2 bases, with 6 bases lying between them. CDR3 size: 13 residues. The CDR3, as DNA: TGCGCCAGCAGCTTGTACAGACAAGAGACCCAGTACTTC. It codes for CASSLYRQETQYF.

The chain uses TRBV6-5 and TRBJ2-7; no clear D gene. Trimming took 2 bases from V and 6 from J, leaving 14 bases between them. Germline V gives CDR1 MNHEY, CDR2 SVGAGI. The CDR3 covers 14 residues. CDR3 loop: CASSYDGPALEQYF. CDR3 DNA: TGTGCCAGCAGTTACGATGGACCGGCTCTCGAGCAGTACTTC.

The chain employs TRBV30 and TRBJ2-1; D might be TRBD1 (5 bases). CDR1 is GTSNPN, CDR2 SVGIG, per germline (reference sequence). Trimming stripped 2 bases from V and 5 bases from J, with 16 bases between. The CDR3 extends over 15 amino acids. CDR3 region: CAWSFSWTLHNEQFF. CDR3 DNA: TGTGCCTGGAGTTTCAGTTGGACACTCCACAATGAGCAGTTCTTC. Filled out from reference TRBV30 and TRBJ2-1, the complete variable domain reads SQTIHQWPATLVQPVGSPLSLECTVEGTSNPNLYWYRQAAGRGLQLLFYSVGIGQISSEVPQNLSASRPQDRQFILSSKKLLLSDSGFYLCAWSFSWTLHNEQFFGPGTRLTVL.

This chain joins TRBV29-1 and TRBJ1-2; TRBD1 aligns across 8 bases. J lost 4 bases, V lost 3 bases, and 4 bases had no gene match. The CDR3 contains 13 residues. The germline V gene has CDR1 SQVTM and CDR2 ANQGSEA. As DNA, the CDR3 is TGCAGCGTTGAGCAGACAGGGGTCTATGGCTACACCTTC. It yields the protein CSVEQTGVYGYTF.

This sequence joins TRBV18 and TRBJ1-5, with 7 bases fitting TRBD1. CDR3 length: 16 residues. J lost 4 bases, V lost 4 bases, and 10 bases had no gene match. Germline CDR1 and CDR2: KGHSH and LQKENI. CDR3 in amino acids: CASSQTTGFLNQPQHF. Here the CDR3 DNA reads TGTGCCAGCTCACAAACGACAGGGTTCCTTAATCAGCCCCAGCATTTT.

This clone turned up a few times. Germline and junction disagree at one end, which may indicate a read error. The chain employs TRBV28 and TRBJ2-2; 7 nucleotides match TRBD2. This CDR3 contains 16 residues. Germline CDR1 and CDR2: MDHEN and SYDVKM. The CDR3 here is CASRTPASGNAGELFF. CDR3 nucleotides: TGTGCCAGCAGAACGCCGGCCAGCGGGAACGCCGGGGAGCTGTTTTTT. Drawing the rest from reference TRBV28 and TRBJ2-2, the complete variable domain is DVKVTQSSRYLVKRTGEKVFLECVQDMDHENMFWYRQDPGLGLRLIYFSYDVKMKEKGDIPEGYSVSREKKERFSLILESASTNQTSMYLCASRTPASGNAGELFFGEGSRLTVL.

In its sample, this clone was seen once. The V and J genes are TRBV11-2 and TRBJ2-2, with TRBD1 as a possible D gene (5 bases). Trimming removed 1 base at V and 4 bases at J, with 10 bases between. Germline values: CDR1 SGHAT, CDR2 FQNNGV. This CDR3 is built from 15 residues. DNA for the CDR3: TGTGCCAGCAGCTTAGGTGGGGCCTCCACCGGGGAGCTGTTTTTT. It is translated as CASSLGGASTGELFF.

By share, this clone ranks as medium-sized. The chain employs TRBV6-1 and TRBJ1-2; weak D call: TRBD1 (6 bases). Germline loops: CDR1 MNHNS, CDR2 SASEGT. CDR3 size: 12 residues. Trimming cost V 4 bases and J 8 bases, with 11 bases left between them. As DNA, the CDR3 is TGTGCCAGCAGTGGCGACAGGTCGGGCTACACCTTC. It encodes CASSGDRSGYTF.

This clone occurred a few times. This chain connects TRBV7-9 to TRBJ1-2; 8 positions match TRBD1. The V gene end was trimmed by 6 bases and the J gene end by 4 bases; junction bases not matched to a gene: 4. This CDR3 contains 13 residues. Per the germline V gene, CDR1 is SEHNR and CDR2 is FQNEAQ (reference sequence). CDR3 sequence reads: CASSSGQGYGYTF. The CDR3 DNA follows: TGTGCCAGCAGTTCTGGACAGGGCTATGGCTACACCTTC.

J is TRBJ2-7 and V is TRBV6-6; D might be TRBD1 (5 bases). Germline assignment: CDR1 MNHNY and CDR2 SVGAGI (reference sequence). The V end was cut by 6 bases, the J end by 2 bases, with 14 bases between. CDR3 length equals 14 residues. The CDR3 bases are TGTGCCAGCAGCTCCCCGTCCAGGGCCTACGAGCAGTACTTC. This gives the protein CASSSPSRAYEQYF.

V usage is TRBV5-1 and J usage is TRBJ2-5; TRBD2 agrees at 13 bases. The CDR3 consists of 16 residues. Germline CDR1 and CDR2: SGHRS and YFSETQ. Unmatched junction bases numbered 6, after V lost 5 bases and J lost 2 bases. CDR3 residues: CASRQAGLAGQETQYF. CDR3 coding DNA: TGCGCCAGCAGACAGGCGGGACTAGCGGGGCAAGAGACCCAGTACTTC.

As DNA, the CDR3 is TGTGCCAGCAGCTTAACGTCCGGGGCTCAACAAGAGACCCAGTACTTC. It codes for CASSLTSGAQQETQYF. The chain employs TRBV7-3 and TRBJ2-5; either TRBD1 or TRBD2 may fit D (5 bases each). V lost 0 bases to trimming and J lost 2 bases, with 13 bases between them. Germline CDR1 SGHTA, CDR2 FQGTGA. CDR3 size: 16 residues.

This CDR3 is CASRGEEQYF. The CDR3 DNA reads TGTGCCAGCAGAGGAGAAGAGCAGTACTTC. The chain employs TRBV6-5 and TRBJ2-7; D not resolved. The CDR3 has 10 residues. V lost 6 bases and J lost 7, with 7 bases in between. Germline CDR1 MNHEY, CDR2 SVGAGI.